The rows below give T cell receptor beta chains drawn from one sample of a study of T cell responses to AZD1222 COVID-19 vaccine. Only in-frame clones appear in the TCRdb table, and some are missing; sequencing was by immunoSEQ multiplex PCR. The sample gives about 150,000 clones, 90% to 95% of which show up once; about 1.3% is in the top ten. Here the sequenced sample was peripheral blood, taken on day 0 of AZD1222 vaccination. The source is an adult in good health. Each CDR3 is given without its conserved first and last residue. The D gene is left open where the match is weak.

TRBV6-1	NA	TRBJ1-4	ASSELGQSNEKVF
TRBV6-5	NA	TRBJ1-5	ASTPGKDYQPQH
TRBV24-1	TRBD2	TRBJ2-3	ATSDLVGLGDTDTQY
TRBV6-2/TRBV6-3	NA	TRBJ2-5	ASRPPRVETQY
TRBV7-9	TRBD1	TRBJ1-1	ASSGIQGARTEAF
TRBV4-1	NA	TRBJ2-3	ASSHTIGGDTQY
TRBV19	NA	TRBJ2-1	ASSAPGGEAHEQF
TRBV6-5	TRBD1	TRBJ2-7	ASRWRDRGSYEQY
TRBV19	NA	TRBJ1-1	ASTPGPSMNTEAF
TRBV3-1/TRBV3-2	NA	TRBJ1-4	ASSQDMRLEKLF
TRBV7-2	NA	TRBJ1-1	ASSLPRNTEAF
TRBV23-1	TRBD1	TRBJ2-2	ASRRDPYRGSTTGELF
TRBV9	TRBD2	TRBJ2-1	ASSLTPGLGDNEQF
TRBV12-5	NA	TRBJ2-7	ASGLVSGASPYEQY
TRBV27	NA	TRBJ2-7	ASSLDSSYEQY
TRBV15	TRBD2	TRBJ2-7	ATSSGLVGEQY
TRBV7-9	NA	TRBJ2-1	ASKPIPGTPSYNEQF
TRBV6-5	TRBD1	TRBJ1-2	ASSSGQGSAYGYT
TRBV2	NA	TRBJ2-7	ASSGPIVTYEQY
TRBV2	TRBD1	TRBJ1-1	ASKQGAHTEAF
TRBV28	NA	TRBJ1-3	ASSPGTSGNTIY
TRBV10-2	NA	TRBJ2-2	ASSEAINTGELF
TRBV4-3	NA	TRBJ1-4	ASSQSLTTNEKLF
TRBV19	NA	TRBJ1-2	ASTLAGMANYGYT
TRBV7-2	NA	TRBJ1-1	ASSFSTRNTEAF
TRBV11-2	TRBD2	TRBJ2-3	AIQRGGTDTQY
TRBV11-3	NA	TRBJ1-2	ASSLQGDYGYT
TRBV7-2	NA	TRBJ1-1	ASSLAHGRPVGTEAF
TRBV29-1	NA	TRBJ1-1	SGQQGENTEAF
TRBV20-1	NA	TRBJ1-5	SASVGDEGNQPQH
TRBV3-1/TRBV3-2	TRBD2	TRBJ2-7	ASSPDHLAPLTSGGRYEQY
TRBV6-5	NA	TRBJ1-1	ASSYQALANTEAF
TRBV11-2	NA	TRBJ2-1	ASSSNLRNEQF
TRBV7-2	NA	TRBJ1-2	ASSPGGGGYT
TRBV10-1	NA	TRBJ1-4	ASSDRAEKLF
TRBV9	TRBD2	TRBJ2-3	ASSVQSGSPADTQY
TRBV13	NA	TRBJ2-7	ASSLRGYEQY
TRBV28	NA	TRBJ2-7	ASSFSGRVHEQY
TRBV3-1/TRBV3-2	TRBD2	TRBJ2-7	ASSQGVLAGGSSYEQY
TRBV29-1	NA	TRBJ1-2	SGNREEDYT
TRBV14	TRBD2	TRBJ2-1	ASSQERSGRAGRYNEQF
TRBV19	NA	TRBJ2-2	ASSIDGGPGELF
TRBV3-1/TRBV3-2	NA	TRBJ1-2	ASSQDSYGYT
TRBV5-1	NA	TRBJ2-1	ASSLDQIRNEQF